A single sample gave rise to the 17 T cell receptor beta chains below, sequenced in a study of blood T cell repertoires in COVID-19. Repertoires were generated with immunoSEQ multiplex PCR, while TCRdb's copy carries only in-frame clones and drops some. Here the sample spans hundreds of thousands of clones, around 86% being singletons. The sample comprised peripheral blood. The source of these receptors is a woman in her twenties or thirties with active or convalescent COVID-19.

This clone was seen only once. The chain recombines TRBV6-5 with TRBJ2-5; D not certain. V was shortened by 0 bases and J by 1 base, with 6 bases between the two germline ends. The V gene's germline CDR1 is MNHEY and CDR2 SVGAGI. The CDR3 totals 14 residues. The CDR3 protein is CASSYSQVQETQYF. The CDR3 nucleotides are TGTGCCAGCAGTTACTCGCAGGTCCAAGAGACCCAGTACTTC.

This sequence joins TRBV7-2 and TRBJ1-1; TRBD1 aligns across 7 bases. The V and J ends lost 1 base and 5 bases, in that order; junction bases with no gene match: 4. This CDR3 spans 14 amino acids. Germline V gene sequence: CDR1 SGHTA, CDR2 FQGNSA. The CDR3 loop reads CASSLDPGGTEAFF. The CDR3 nucleotides are TGTGCCAGCAGCTTAGATCCAGGGGGGACTGAAGCTTTCTTT.

V is TRBV2 and J is TRBJ1-4; TRBD1 might be the D (5 bases). Germline V gives CDR1 SNHLY, CDR2 FYNNEI. The CDR3 consists of 13 residues. Trimming took off 4 bases at V and 8 bases at J, with 11 bases between the two ends. The CDR3 DNA reads TGTGCCAGCAGTGTCGGGGGTTTGGAAAAACTGTTTTTT. This encodes CASSVGGLEKLFF. The full variable domain, in which reference TRBV2 and TRBJ1-4 provide the parts outside the CDR3, is EPEVTQTPSHQVTQMGQEVILRCVPISNHLYFYWYRQILGQKVEFLVSFYNNEISEKSEIFDDQFSVERPDGSNFTLKIRSTKLEDSAMYFCASSVGGLEKLFFGSGTQLSVL.

The chain is built from TRBV10-3 and TRBJ2-1; a possible D gene is TRBD1 (5 bases). Germline V CDR1 and CDR2: ENHRY, SYGVKD. There are 15 residues in the CDR3. V was cut by 2 bases and J by 4 bases, with 12 bases left in between. CDR3 bases: TGTGCCATCAGTGAGAACCAGGGATCATACAATGAGCAGTTCTTC. Translating gives CAISENQGSYNEQFF.

The chain has TRBV4-2 and TRBJ2-7; D is unresolved. Germline V gives CDR1 LGHNA, CDR2 YNFKEQ. V lost 0 bases and J lost 6, with 6 bases in between. The CDR3 has 12 amino acids. CDR3 nucleotide sequence: TGTGCCAGCAGCCAAGAAACCGGCGAGCAGTACTTC. As protein: CASSQETGEQYF.

The chain is built from TRBV6-5 and TRBJ1-4; TRBD1 agrees at 8 bases. The length of the CDR3 is 13 residues. V lost 5 bases, J lost 5 bases, and 1 base stayed unmatched. Germline-derived CDR1 and CDR2 are MNHEY and SVGAGI. CDR3 sequence reads: CASSRDRNEKLFF. CDR3 DNA: TGTGCCAGCAGTCGGGACAGGAATGAAAAACTGTTTTTT.

J is TRBJ1-2 and V is TRBV19, with D hard to call. The CDR3 is 14 amino acids. Trimming stripped 9 bases from V and 1 base from J, with 15 bases between. Germline CDR1 is LNHDA and CDR2 is SQIVND (reference sequence). The CDR3 reads CASADGSLNYGYTF. The CDR3 nucleotides are TGTGCCAGCGCAGACGGGTCCCTTAACTATGGCTACACCTTC.

This rearrangement joins TRBV10-1 to TRBJ2-3; 10 bases agree with TRBD1. In germline, CDR1 is WNHNN, CDR2 SYGVQD (reference sequence). This CDR3 contains 16 residues. V trimming: 0 bases; J trimming: 6 bases; junction bases outside the gene matches: 6. The CDR3 is CASSESGQGYVDTQYF. CDR3 DNA: TGCGCCAGCAGTGAGTCGGGACAGGGGTACGTGGATACGCAGTATTTT.

The chain employs TRBV5-1 and TRBJ2-7; 12 nucleotides match TRBD2. The CDR3 consists of 16 residues. CDR1 and CDR2 from the germline V gene are SGHRS and YFSETQ. V trimming: 7 bases; J trimming: 5 bases; junction bases outside the gene matches: 13. For the CDR3, the DNA is TGCGCCAGCGGACCGCCTAGCGGGGGGGCGGGAGACGAGCAGTACTTC. As protein: CASGPPSGGAGDEQYF.

V gene TRBV30 combines with J gene TRBJ1-1; D may be TRBD1 (6 bases). The CDR3 is 17 amino acids. Germline CDR1 GTSNPN, CDR2 SVGIG (reference sequence). V dropped 3 bases and J dropped 0 bases, with 20 bases sitting between them. CDR3: CAWRRGGGPLMNTEAFF. CDR3 in DNA: TGTGCCTGGAGGCGTGGGGGGGGCCCCTTGATGAACACTGAAGCTTTCTTT.

This chain joins TRBV27 and TRBJ2-1; 9 bases map to TRBD2. The V gene's germline CDR1 is MNHEY and CDR2 SMNVEV (reference sequence). V gave up 6 bases and J gave up 14 bases; unmatched junction bases: 8. The CDR3 contains 12 residues. Written as DNA, the CDR3 is TGTGCCAGCAGCCCCCTCGAGCGGGAGGAGTTCTTC. It is translated as CASSPLEREEFF.

The sample holds one count of this clone. In DNA, the CDR3 is TGTGCCAGCAGTTTAGCCGGATTGGGGCCAGGAGATACGCAGTATTTT. This codes for CASSLAGLGPGDTQYF. The chain employs TRBV28 and TRBJ2-3; TRBD1 is a possible D gene (5 bases). Between the trimmed V and J ends, which lost 2 bases and 5 bases, there was a span of 17 bases. From germline, CDR1 is MDHEN and CDR2 SYDVKM. The CDR3 covers 16 residues. Supplemented by reference TRBV28 and TRBJ2-3, the full variable domain reads DVKVTQSSRYLVKRTGEKVFLECVQDMDHENMFWYRQDPGLGLRLIYFSYDVKMKEKGDIPEGYSVSREKKERFSLILESASTNQTSMYLCASSLAGLGPGDTQYFGPGTRLTVL.

In DNA, the CDR3 is TGCAGCGTTGAAGAAATGGGACAGGGACTTACAGATACGCAGTATTTT. Translation gives CSVEEMGQGLTDTQYF. The gene calls are TRBV29-1 and TRBJ2-3, with 9 bases lining up with TRBD1. From germline, CDR1 is SQVTM and CDR2 ANQGSEA. This CDR3 has 16 amino acids. Trimming removed 0 bases from V and 3 bases from J; junction bases left unmatched: 7.

The chain has TRBV20-1 and TRBJ1-1, with D hard to call. Per germline, CDR1 DFQATT and CDR2 SNEGSKA (reference sequence). The CDR3 covers 11 residues. Trimming cost V 5 bases and J 5 bases, with 9 bases left between them. DNA for the CDR3: TGCAGTGCTCCGGTTTGGACTGAAGCTTTCTTT. It is translated as CSAPVWTEAFF.

CDR3 sequence reads: CASTRAGGDYGYTF. Written as DNA, the CDR3 is TGTGCCAGCACTCGGGCCGGCGGGGACTATGGCTACACCTTC. This sequence joins TRBV6-5 and TRBJ1-2; D call uncertain. Per germline, CDR1 MNHEY and CDR2 SVGAGI. This CDR3 contains 14 residues. The ends were cut back, 7 bases at V and 3 bases at J, with 15 bases in the middle.

This clone was recorded only once. The chain uses TRBV5-1 and TRBJ2-3, with D possibly matching TRBD1 (6 bases). Trimming removed 0 bases from V and 1 base from J, with 12 bases in between. This CDR3 contains 16 residues. Germline assignment: CDR1 SGHRS and CDR2 YFSETQ. The CDR3 bases are TGCGCCAGCAGCTTGGTTGGGCCAGGGGGCACAGATACGCAGTATTTT. Amino acids: CASSLVGPGGTDTQYF.

This clone was detected only once. V is TRBV5-1 and J is TRBJ2-1; D ambiguous. This CDR3 comprises 13 residues. CDR1 SGHRS and CDR2 YFSETQ come from the germline V gene. The V and J ends lost 7 bases and 4 bases respectively, with 12 bases between them. CDR3 sequence: CASAGIGYNEQFF. The CDR3 region has the DNA TGCGCCAGCGCTGGTATCGGTTACAATGAGCAGTTCTTC.